Described below is a single T cell receptor (beta chain) sequence and its context. The antigen is unknown. In the PCR, 60 Vbeta and 13 Jbeta primers were used. Some clones are missing from TCRdb's copy, which holds only in-frame ones; the method was immunoSEQ multiplex PCR. The profile shows approximately 190,000 clones, roughly 77% of them singletons. The data belong to a study of cytomegalovirus exposure and HLA in healthy donors. Points from the study as a whole: Researchers reportedly found TCR beta sequences accurately predicted most subjects' HLA-A and HLA-B alleles.

Looked up from germline, CDR1 is SGHTA and CDR2 is FQGNSA. CDR3 size: 11 residues. The ends were cut back, 4 bases at V and 9 bases at J, with 7 bases in the middle. The V call is TRBV7-2, the J call TRBJ2-1, with D hard to call. This clonotype originated in a man aged 35 to 55 in good health and CMV-seropositive. Source material: PBMCs. This CDR3 reads CASSSIGEQFF. CDR3 in DNA: TGTGCCAGCAGCTCCATCGGTGAGCAGTTCTTC.